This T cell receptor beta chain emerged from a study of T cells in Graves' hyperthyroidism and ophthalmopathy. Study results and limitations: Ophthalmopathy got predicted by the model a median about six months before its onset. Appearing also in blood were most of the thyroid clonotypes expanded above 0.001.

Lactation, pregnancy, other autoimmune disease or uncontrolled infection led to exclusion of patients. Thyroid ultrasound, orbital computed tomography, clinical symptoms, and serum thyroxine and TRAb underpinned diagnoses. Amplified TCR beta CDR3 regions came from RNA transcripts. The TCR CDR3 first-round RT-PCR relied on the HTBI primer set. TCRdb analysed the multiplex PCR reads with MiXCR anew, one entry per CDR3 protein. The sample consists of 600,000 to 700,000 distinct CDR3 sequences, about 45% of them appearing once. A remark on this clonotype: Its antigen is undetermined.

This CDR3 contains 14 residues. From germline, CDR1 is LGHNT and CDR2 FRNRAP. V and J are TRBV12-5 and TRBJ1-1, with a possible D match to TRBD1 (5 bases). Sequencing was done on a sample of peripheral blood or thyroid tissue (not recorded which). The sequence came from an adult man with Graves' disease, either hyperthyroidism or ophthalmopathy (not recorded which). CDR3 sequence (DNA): TGTGCCAGCAGGGTGACGGTTATGAACACTGAAGCTTTCTTT. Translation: CASRVTVMNTEAFF.